Listed here are 21 T cell receptor beta chains from one sample, sequenced in a study of T cell responses to AZD1222 COVID-19 vaccine. TCRdb's copy holds only in-frame clones and misses some; the assay was immunoSEQ multiplex PCR. The sample includes 95,000 to 150,000 clones, 70% to 90% of them seen just once. The source was peripheral blood, collected on day 0 of AZD1222 vaccination. These receptors were taken from an adult in good health.

This chain uses TRBV29-1 with TRBJ1-2; D not resolved. The CDR3 covers 13 residues. The germline gives CDR1 SQVTM, CDR2 ANQGSEA. Trimming removed 2 bases from V and 2 bases from J, with 9 bases in between. The CDR3 sequence is CSVEMTENYGYTF. The CDR3, as DNA: TGCAGCGTTGAAATGACGGAGAACTATGGCTACACCTTC. The entire variable domain, with the rest obtained from reference TRBV29-1 and TRBJ1-2, is as follows: SAVISQKPSRDICQRGTSLTIQCQVDSQVTMMFWYRQQPGQSLTLIATANQGSEATYESGFVIDKFPISRPNLTFSTLTVSNMSPEDSSIYLCSVEMTENYGYTFGSGTRLTVV.

The rearrangement links TRBV7-6 to TRBJ1-5; D ambiguous. Trimming pared 4 bases from V and 6 bases from J, leaving 19 bases between. CDR3 length equals 16 residues. The germline V gene has CDR1 SGHVS and CDR2 FNYEAQ. Written as DNA, the CDR3 is TGTGCCAGCAGCTCCAGCCCCAGGATTTTGGGTCAGCCCCAGCATTTT. This encodes CASSSSPRILGQPQHF. Full variable domain (missing parts from reference TRBV7-6 and TRBJ1-5): GAGVSQSPRYKVTKRGQDVALRCDPISGHVSLYWYRQALGQGPEFLTYFNYEAQQDKSGLPNDRFSAERPEGSISTLTIQRTEQRDSAMYRCASSSSPRILGQPQHFGDGTRLSIL.

The chain combines TRBV7-8 with TRBJ1-5; a possible D gene is TRBD1 (6 bases). The V end lost 5 bases, the J end lost 5 bases, and 19 bases lay between the germline ends. The CDR3 runs to 16 residues. Germline V gene sequence: CDR1 SGHVS, CDR2 FQNEAQ. The CDR3 is CASSPLLDSLDQPQHF. The CDR3 DNA sequence: TGTGCCAGCAGCCCGCTCCTGGACAGCCTCGATCAGCCCCAGCATTTT.

The chain links TRBV5-1 to TRBJ1-4, with a possible D match to TRBD1 (5 bases). CDR1 SGHRS and CDR2 YFSETQ come from the germline V gene. The CDR3 runs to 14 residues. Trimming left V 1 base short and J 5 bases short, with 9 bases between. CDR3 sequence (DNA): TGCGCCAGCAGCTTGCGGGCAGGGAATGAAAAACTGTTTTTT. It encodes CASSLRAGNEKLFF.

This sequence joins TRBV29-1 and TRBJ1-2; the D gene is possibly TRBD1 (6 bases). Between the trimmed V and J ends, which lost 2 bases and 4 bases, there was a span of 14 bases. CDR1 is SQVTM and CDR2 is ANQGSEA in the germline V gene. The CDR3 runs to 14 residues. As DNA, the CDR3 is TGCAGCGTTGAACCCCTGGAGGGGGGCTATGGCTACACCTTC. Its translation: CSVEPLEGGYGYTF.

This clone was detected ten times or more. The chain uses TRBV4-2 and TRBJ2-2; TRBD1 matches 10 bases. The trim removed 1 base at V and 5 bases at J, leaving 10 bases unmatched. Germline CDR1 LGHNA, CDR2 YNFKEQ. The CDR3 is 18 residues long. The CDR3 nucleotides read TGTGCCAGCAGCCAAGTTTTCGGGACAGGGGTGCGGACCGGGGAGCTGTTTTTT. This translates into CASSQVFGTGVRTGELFF.

This clone was seen once. The rearrangement links TRBV5-8 to TRBJ2-5, with D unclear. Trimming removed 3 bases from V and 5 bases from J, with 14 bases in between. This CDR3 region has 14 residues. From germline, CDR1 is SGHTS and CDR2 YDEGEE. CDR3 amino acids: CASSSNVGWETQYF. CDR3 bases: TGTGCCAGCAGCTCGAACGTAGGTTGGGAGACCCAGTACTTC.

The CDR3 loop is CASTRGGVGEKLFF. For the CDR3, the DNA is TGTGCCAGCACCCGGGGGGGCGTGGGAGAAAAACTGTTTTTT. The chain has TRBV7-9 and TRBJ1-4; a possible D gene is TRBD1 (6 bases). V gave up 7 bases and J gave up 8 bases, with 17 bases separating them. CDR1 is SEHNR and CDR2 is FQNEAQ in the germline V gene (reference sequence). This CDR3 region has 14 residues.

V and J are TRBV21-1 and TRBJ1-2; TRBD1 is the table's D call, not checked against the DNA. TRBV21-1 is a pseudogene segment. The CDR3 runs to 18 residues. The CDR3 reads CASSKGVDKLDSGYGYTF. CDR3 in DNA: TGTGCCAGCAGCAAAGGGGTGGACAAGCTGGATTCAGGCTATGGCTACACCTTC.

This chain uses TRBV11-2 with TRBJ1-2; 9 nucleotides align to TRBD1. V trimming: 6 bases; J trimming: 1 base; junction bases outside the gene matches: 6. Germline V lookup: CDR1 SGHAT, CDR2 FQNNGV. This CDR3 has 15 amino acids. The CDR3 nucleotides read TGTGCCAGCAGACCCGGGACAGGGTTTAACTATGGCTACACCTTC. It codes for CASRPGTGFNYGYTF.

This clone was counted a few times. V usage is TRBV6-4 and J usage is TRBJ1-5, with D hard to call. Between the trimmed V and J ends, which lost 7 bases and 7 bases, there was a span of 23 bases. The V gene's germline CDR1 is MRHNA and CDR2 SNTAGT. The CDR3 runs 16 residues. The CDR3 reads CASTHQHPHRAQPQHF. In nucleotides, the CDR3 is TGTGCCAGCACCCACCAGCACCCCCACCGGGCACAGCCCCAGCATTTT.

V is TRBV5-6 and J is TRBJ2-7; D might be TRBD2 (5 bases). This CDR3 has 13 residues. V lost 4 bases to trimming and J lost 2 bases, with 10 bases between them. CDR1 is SGHDT, CDR2 YYEEEE, per germline. CDR3 region: CASSPGKTYEQYF. The CDR3 DNA follows: TGTGCCAGCAGCCCGGGAAAAACCTACGAGCAGTACTTC. The variable domain in full, completed from reference TRBV5-6 and TRBJ2-7, reads DAGVTQSPTHLIKTRGQQVTLRCSPKSGHDTVSWYQQALGQGPQFIFQYYEEEERQRGNFPDRFSGHQFPNYSSELNVNALLLGDSALYLCASSPGKTYEQYFGPGTRLTVT.

The chain recombines TRBV12-3 or TRBV12-4 with TRBJ2-5; D gene uncertain. The CDR3 sequence is 12 residues long. V was cut by 5 bases and J by 2 bases, with 6 bases left in between. The CDR3 nucleotides are TGTGCCAGCAGTCGGGTGCAAGAGACCCAGTACTTC. This codes for CASSRVQETQYF.

This clone came up once. This chain joins TRBV3-1 (or the pseudogene TRBV3-2) and TRBJ1-2; no definite D call. CDR1 and CDR2 from the germline V gene are LGHDT and YNNKEL (reference sequence). CDR3 length: 13 residues. Trimming removed 4 bases at V and 9 bases at J, with 15 bases between. The CDR3 spells CASSPSLKPSYTF. CDR3 sequence (DNA): TGTGCCAGCAGCCCCTCCCTGAAGCCGAGCTACACCTTC.

The J gene is TRBJ1-2, the V gene TRBV7-9, with D uncertain. V shed 3 bases and J shed 4 bases, with 3 bases lying between them. Germline assignment: CDR1 SEHNR and CDR2 FQNEAQ (reference sequence). The CDR3 runs 11 residues. CDR3 coding DNA: TGTGCCAGCAGCTTCGGCTATGGCTACACCTTC. Translation gives CASSFGYGYTF.

This sequence joins TRBV6-5 and TRBJ2-2, with D perhaps matching TRBD1 (6 bases). V lost 7 bases to trimming and J lost 6 bases, with 15 bases between them. CDR1 is MNHEY and CDR2 is SVGAGI in the germline V gene. The CDR3 loop spans 14 amino acids. The CDR3 reads CASKVGAMAGELFF. DNA of the CDR3: TGTGCCAGCAAGGTGGGGGCAATGGCCGGGGAGCTGTTTTTT.

This clone appeared a single time. The chain is built from TRBV27 and TRBJ1-5, with D possibly matching TRBD1 (6 bases). CDR3 length equals 19 residues. Germline loops: CDR1 MNHEY, CDR2 SMNVEV (reference sequence). V lost 1 base, J lost 4 bases, and 23 bases lay in between. In DNA form, the CDR3 reads TGTGCCAGCAGTTTATGGGCCAGGGGAGGGGGTGGCGTAAATCAGCCCCAGCATTTT. This translates into CASSLWARGGGGVNQPQHF.

This clone was found once. The chain carries TRBV5-1 and TRBJ2-3; 9 positions match TRBD1. The CDR3 runs 15 residues. V lost 1 base and J lost 2; bases outside the gene matches: 2. The germline gives CDR1 SGHRS, CDR2 YFSETQ. This CDR3 is CASSLTGGATDTQYF. The CDR3 bases are TGCGCCAGCAGCTTGACAGGGGGCGCCACAGATACGCAGTATTTT.

The rearrangement uses TRBV10-1 and TRBJ1-5; perhaps TRBD1 as D (6 bases). The V gene lost 6 bases and the J gene lost 7 bases, with 19 bases spanning the gap. Germline V gene data show CDR1 as WNHNN and CDR2 as SYGVQD (reference sequence). CDR3 size: 15 residues. In nucleotides, the CDR3 is TGCGCCAGCAGGGACGGGGATAGGGGGGACCAGCCCCAGCATTTT. Protein: CASRDGDRGDQPQHF.

The rearrangement joins TRBV5-1 to TRBJ2-1; 12 nucleotides align to TRBD2. The V segment lost 0 bases and the J segment 4 bases; nucleotides outside the gene matches: 5. This CDR3 has 17 amino acids. Germline V gene sequence: CDR1 SGHRS, CDR2 YFSETQ. The CDR3 loop reads CASSLERLAGEYNEQFF. CDR3 sequence (DNA): TGCGCCAGCAGCTTGGAACGACTAGCGGGGGAGTACAATGAGCAGTTCTTC.

CDR3 sequence: CASSLGGGYNEQFF. CDR3 DNA: TGCGCCAGCAGCTTAGGCGGGGGGTACAATGAGCAGTTCTTC. The chain links TRBV5-1 to TRBJ2-1; TRBD2 aligns across 8 bases. Germline values: CDR1 SGHRS, CDR2 YFSETQ. The CDR3 is 14 residues long. Unmatched junction bases numbered 2, after V lost 2 bases and J lost 4 bases.